The entry below describes one T cell receptor beta chain. This record comes from a study of blood T cell repertoires in COVID-19. For the study at large: The United States, Italy and Spain were the sources of the acute and convalescent COVID-19 samples. PBMCs, B-cell-depleted T cells, or T cells provided the cDNA or gDNA that made up the material.

CDR3 length equals 14 residues. V was trimmed by 0 bases and J by 1 base, leaving 8 bases between them. Germline V gene lookup returns CDR1 SGHRS and CDR2 YFSETQ. Clones were sequenced by immunoSEQ multiplex PCR, and TCRdb holds only the in-frame ones, with some missing. The sample has over 200,000 clones; around 87% are singletons. The sequence was collected from a woman aged 45-65 years with acute or convalescent COVID-19. The sequencing sample was made of peripheral blood. The chain uses TRBV5-1 and TRBJ2-7; D is perhaps TRBD1 (5 bases). CDR3 DNA: TGCGCCAGCAGCTTGGAGGGGCAATCCTACGAGCAGTACTTC. This translates into CASSLEGQSYEQYF.